Sequencing of this T cell receptor beta chain was carried out in a study of lymphopenia after photon versus proton radiotherapy. Germline lookup yields CDR1 SGDLS and CDR2 YYNGEE. V dropped 0 bases and J dropped 3; count of bases not matched to a gene: 1. This CDR3 is built from 14 residues. Method: immunoSEQ multiplex PCR; TCRdb's copy keeps in-frame clones and lacks some. The data show 20,000 to 25,000 clones, around 90% seen once. The sequence was collected from a woman in her 70s with pancreatic cancer. Some clones in this sample may be carry-over from other donors' samples. This chain connects TRBV9 to TRBJ2-5; TRBD1 matches at 8 bases. The sequences come from peripheral blood, collected from a patient treated with proton-based radiotherapy. CDR3 coding DNA: TGTGCCAGCAGCGTAGAGGACAGGGAAGAGACCCAGTACTTC. Encoded protein: CASSVEDREETQYF.